The clone carrying this T cell receptor beta chain was observed a handful of times. Its antigen is not identified. V lost 4 bases, J lost 1 base, and 13 bases stayed unmatched. The CDR3 totals 18 residues. CDR1 is SEHNR and CDR2 is FQNEAQ in the germline V gene (reference sequence). These data originate in a study of T-cell memory formation after mild COVID-19. Across the study: Clustering of TCRs was largely donor specific. General study results and limits: Pre-infection memory harbored some responding clones, suggesting cross-reactive memory joined. CD4/CD8 balance characterized clones contracting day 15 to 85, and CD4+ skew characterized later expanders. Second-wave clones with a day 37 peak had unconfirmed SARS-CoV-2 specificity.

TCRdb re-analysed the 5' RACE reads in MiXCR, keeping a single row per CDR3 protein. Found here are roughly 300,000 distinct CDR3 sequences, 8.2% of them singletons; the top ten hold about 20%. The origin of this receptor is a man aged 18 to 29 who had mild COVID-19 (a few samples of this study predate the infection). Cell type and time point are not known. The sample taken for sequencing was PBMCs or a T cell subset sorted from them (not recorded which). The chain has TRBV7-9 and TRBJ2-1; 7 nucleotides align to TRBD2. CDR3 residues: CASSSMGGGPVSYNEQFF. The CDR3, as DNA: TGTGCCAGCAGCTCCATGGGGGGAGGGCCGGTTTCCTACAATGAGCAGTTCTTC. Together with reference TRBV7-9 and TRBJ2-1, the CDR3 gives the full variable domain: DTGVSQNPRHKITKRGQNVTFRCDPISEHNRLYWYRQTLGQGPEFLTYFQNEAQLEKSRLLSDRFSAERPKGSFSTLEIQRTEQGDSAMYLCASSSMGGGPVSYNEQFFGPGTRLTVL.